The 27 T cell receptor beta chains below all came from one sample that was sequenced in a study of vaccination and CD4 T cells after COVID-19 (dated by TCRdb to between 2021 and 2022). Their cognate antigens are unknown. The treatment or condition label corresponds to: approximately nine-day PBMC culture with coronavirus spike peptide pools or control peptides (ViraFEST assay). Libraries were constructed by PCR. Sequencing was performed on an Illumina iSeq 100. TCR sequencing of DNA from cultured CD4+ T cells used the Oncomine TCR Beta short-read assay at the Johns Hopkins FTIC core. TCRdb applied fastp at Q25 and MiXCR to the public reads, then kept only in-frame beta chains. Rows matching on CDR3 protein sequence are summarized as one entry with the most common DNA and genes. In all, the sample holds about 11,000 distinct CDR3 sequences, and approximately 50% of those were seen once. Over 9.5% of the sample is taken by the ten largest.

The sample taken for sequencing was CD4+ T cells from blood, cultured in vitro. These TCRs come from a human donor who had recovered from COVID-19.

The chain has TRBV27 and TRBJ2-7, with D hard to call. The V end lost 5 bases, the J end lost 3 bases, and 20 bases lay between the germline ends. This CDR3 spans 16 amino acids. Germline V lookup: CDR1 MNHEY, CDR2 SMNVEV (reference sequence). The CDR3 spells CASSLYSRSVRYEQYF. CDR3 nucleotides: TGTGCCAGCAGTCTCTACAGCCGGTCTGTACGCTACGAGCAGTACTTC.

V is TRBV10-3 and J is TRBJ1-5; the match to TRBD1 covers 9 bases. CDR1 is ENHRY and CDR2 is SYGVKD in the germline V gene. The CDR3 loop spans 14 amino acids. J lost 2 bases, V lost 4 bases, and 0 bases had no gene match. Here the CDR3 DNA reads TGTGCCATCAGTGGGACAGGGGGCAATCAGCCCCAGCATTTT. Protein sequence: CAISGTGGNQPQHF.

The J gene is TRBJ1-6, the V gene TRBV6-1; 11 nucleotides match TRBD1. The germline CDR1 and CDR2 sequences are MNHNS and SASEGT. J was trimmed by 0 bases and V by 4 bases; bases with no gene match: 2. The CDR3 consists of 17 residues. This CDR3 is CASSGGQGGSYNSPLHF. The CDR3 DNA reads TGTGCCAGCAGTGGGGGACAGGGGGGCTCCTATAATTCACCCCTCCACTTT.

This clonotype was seen a few times. CDR3 residues: CASSYTASNYGYTF. For the CDR3, the DNA is TGCGCCAGCAGCTACACAGCCTCTAACTATGGCTACACCTTC. The chain uses TRBV10-1 and TRBJ1-2; no firm D call. V shed 6 bases and J shed 0 bases, with 11 bases lying between them. The germline V gene encodes CDR1 WNHNN and CDR2 SYGVQD (reference sequence). The CDR3 runs to 14 residues.

The rearrangement links TRBV6-1 to TRBJ1-5; 8 bases are a match to TRBD1. The V gene end was trimmed by 4 bases and the J gene end by 5 bases; junction bases not matched to a gene: 4. The germline CDR1 and CDR2 sequences are MNHNS and SASEGT. CDR3 size: 14 residues. The CDR3: CASSGQGLDQPQHF. The CDR3 DNA reads TGTGCCAGCAGTGGACAGGGGTTGGATCAGCCCCAGCATTTT.

This clonotype was observed a few times. In nucleotides, the CDR3 is TGTGCCAGCAGTTATACGGGGGCAGTTAATTCACCCCTCCACTTT. Its translation: CASSYTGAVNSPLHF. The chain uses TRBV6-5 and TRBJ1-6; tentatively, D is TRBD1 (6 bases). Trimming left V 3 bases short and J 6 bases short, with 12 bases between. Germline values: CDR1 MNHEY, CDR2 SVGAGI. This CDR3 is built from 15 residues.

This clonotype was recorded once. The V gene is TRBV2, the J gene TRBJ2-7; D might be TRBD1 (7 bases). This CDR3 comprises 13 residues. V gave up 6 bases and J gave up 0 bases, with 9 bases separating them. The germline CDR1 and CDR2 sequences are SNHLY and FYNNEI. The CDR3 region is CASRRDSSYEQYF. The CDR3 nucleotides are TGTGCCAGCAGGCGGGACAGCTCCTACGAGCAGTACTTC.

The chain couples TRBV12-3 or TRBV12-4 to TRBJ2-3; 9 positions match TRBD2. V gave up 6 bases and J gave up 2 bases; unmatched junction bases: 6. This CDR3 has 15 amino acids. CDR3: CASSPTSGNTDTQYF. CDR3 nucleotides: TGTGCCAGCAGCCCGACTAGCGGTAACACAGATACGCAGTATTTT.

The V call is TRBV7-8, the J call TRBJ1-5; 7 bases align to TRBD1. The J segment lost 7 bases and the V segment lost 5 bases, leaving 11 bases of the junction unmatched. CDR1 and CDR2 from the germline V gene are SGHVS and FQNEAQ. The CDR3 length is 15 residues. CDR3 sequence reads: CASSLSGQVGQPQHF. The CDR3 nucleotides are TGTGCCAGCAGCCTTAGCGGACAGGTGGGACAGCCCCAGCATTTT.

This sequence joins TRBV7-9 and TRBJ2-5, with TRBD2 identical over 10 bases. This CDR3 contains 17 residues. Looked up from germline, CDR1 is SEHNR and CDR2 is FQNEAQ (reference sequence). The ends lost 3 bases at V and 2 bases at J; junction bases unmatched: 9. The CDR3 reads CASSFRTSGVLQETQYF. The CDR3 DNA sequence: TGTGCCAGCAGCTTTCGGACTAGCGGAGTTTTACAAGAGACCCAGTACTTC.

The rearrangement joins TRBV5-1 to TRBJ1-2; 7 bases map to TRBD1. The CDR3 is 14 amino acids. CDR1 and CDR2 (germline): SGHRS, YFSETQ. V lost 3 bases to trimming and J lost 0 bases; unmatched junction nucleotides: 2. DNA for the CDR3: TGCGCCAGCAGCTCGACAGGGCCTAACTATGGCTACACCTTC. This sequence encodes CASSSTGPNYGYTF.

The chain carries TRBV6-1 and TRBJ2-5, with 8 bases lining up with TRBD1. The CDR3 has 18 residues. The germline V gene encodes CDR1 MNHNS and CDR2 SASEGT. Trimming cost V 7 bases and J 2 bases; bases outside gene matches: 18. CDR3 nucleotides: TGTGCCAGCACTTTCCGGGCTTACAGGGGGTCTATACAAGAGACCCAGTACTTC. Translating it yields CASTFRAYRGSIQETQYF.

The chain combines TRBV4-2 with TRBJ1-1; possible D gene TRBD1, 6 bases. The V end was cut by 0 bases, the J end by 0 bases, with 11 bases between. Germline-derived CDR1 and CDR2 are LGHNA and YNFKEQ. This CDR3 spans 16 amino acids. The CDR3 DNA reads as TGTGCCAGCAGCCAAGAGGGGACACGCATGAACACTGAAGCTTTCTTT. Amino acids: CASSQEGTRMNTEAFF.

The chain links TRBV20-1 to TRBJ2-1; perhaps TRBD2 as D (5 bases). The CDR3 is 11 residues long. Germline V gene lookup returns CDR1 DFQATT and CDR2 SNEGSKA (reference sequence). The germline V and J ends were trimmed by 6 bases and 6 bases, with 9 bases remaining between them. The CDR3 sequence: CSAITSNEQFF. CDR3 coding DNA: TGCAGTGCCATCACTAGCAATGAGCAGTTCTTC.

This clonotype has only a few counts. The chain has TRBV19 and TRBJ1-5, with TRBD1 matching 10 bases. This CDR3 comprises 15 residues. CDR1 is LNHDA and CDR2 is SQIVND in the germline V gene (reference sequence). J gave up 2 bases and V 6 bases, and 4 bases lay outside the gene matches. The CDR3 DNA follows: TGTGCCAGTAGGGGACAGGGGTTGGGCAATCAGCCCCAGCATTTT. It specifies CASRGQGLGNQPQHF.

The chain has TRBV6-1 and TRBJ1-6; TRBD1 might be the D (5 bases). The CDR3 runs to 13 residues. CDR1 MNHNS and CDR2 SASEGT come from the germline V gene. V gave up 8 bases and J gave up 6 bases, with 11 bases separating them. The CDR3 coding sequence is TGTGCCAGCCAAGTAGGGACTAATTCACCCCTCCACTTT. This gives the protein CASQVGTNSPLHF.

The rearrangement links TRBV20-1 to TRBJ2-3; D is unresolved. Trimming stripped 0 bases from V and 0 bases from J, with 16 bases between. Germline loops: CDR1 DFQATT, CDR2 SNEGSKA (reference sequence). The CDR3 runs 17 residues. CDR3 region: CSAREARSSWSTDTQYF. In DNA, the CDR3 is TGCAGTGCTAGAGAAGCCCGGTCAAGCTGGAGCACAGATACGCAGTATTTT.

This clonotype has just a few counts. This sequence joins TRBV7-2 and TRBJ2-3, with TRBD2 as a possible D gene (5 bases). The CDR3 has 13 residues. Deletions cut 4 bases from V and 2 bases from J, with 7 bases between. CDR1 SGHTA and CDR2 FQGNSA come from the germline V gene. The CDR3 sequence is CASSSDYTDTQYF. Here the CDR3 DNA reads TGTGCCAGCAGCTCCGACTACACAGATACGCAGTATTTT.

This clonotype appeared a few times. The chain has TRBV7-2 and TRBJ2-3; 9 nucleotides line up with TRBD1. The CDR3 is made up of 14 amino acids. Germline assignment: CDR1 SGHTA and CDR2 FQGNSA. J lost 3 bases, V lost 7 bases, and 5 bases had no gene match. The CDR3 sequence is CASTPGQGTDTQYF. In DNA, the CDR3 is TGTGCCAGCACCCCGGGACAGGGAACAGATACGCAGTATTTT.

This clonotype turned up a few times. The chain couples TRBV6-1 to TRBJ2-2, with 8 bases matching TRBD1. The CDR3 loop spans 15 amino acids. CDR1 MNHNS and CDR2 SASEGT come from the germline V gene. Germline trimming cut 4 bases from V and 3 bases from J; bases unmatched to any gene: 4. CDR3 sequence reads: CASSADRGHTGELFF. CDR3 nucleotides: TGTGCCAGCAGTGCTGACAGGGGACACACCGGGGAGCTGTTTTTT.

The rearrangement links TRBV6-1 to TRBJ2-1; TRBD2 matches at 10 bases. The J call is uncertain, as TRBJ2-7 better fits the DNA end. The CDR3 loop spans 15 amino acids. Germline CDR1 and CDR2: MNHNS and SASEGT. The CDR3 nucleotides are TGTGCCAGCAGACTGACTAGCGGGCCACGCTACGAGCAGTACTTC. This gives the protein CASRLTSGPRYEQYF.

The J gene is TRBJ2-3, the V gene TRBV2; D might be TRBD1 (5 bases). Germline V gene data show CDR1 as SNHLY and CDR2 as FYNNEI. CDR3 length: 15 amino acids. V was shortened by 5 bases and J by 3 bases, with 15 bases between the two germline ends. The CDR3 DNA reads as TGTGCCAGCAGTCCTCAGGGTATTGTGACAGATACGCAGTATTTT. Its protein product is CASSPQGIVTDTQYF.

Here the CDR3 reads CATSRAITTTDTQYF. In DNA, the CDR3 is TGTGCCACCAGCAGAGCCATTACTACCACAGATACGCAGTATTTT. The chain uses TRBV15 and TRBJ2-3, with D uncertain. CDR3 length: 15 amino acids. Germline V CDR1 and CDR2: LNHNV, YYDKDF (reference sequence). V was shortened by 1 base and J by 2 bases, with 10 bases between the two germline ends.

CDR3 sequence: CSARPGQGNQPQHF. The CDR3 nucleotides read TGCAGTGCTAGGCCGGGACAGGGGAATCAGCCCCAGCATTTT. This chain uses TRBV20-1 with TRBJ1-5, with 10 bases fitting TRBD1. CDR1 and CDR2 from the germline V gene are DFQATT and SNEGSKA (reference sequence). The length of the CDR3 is 14 residues. Trimming took 3 bases from V and 4 from J; bases not matched to a gene: 3.

This clonotype was seen a few times. The chain is built from TRBV6-4 and TRBJ2-2; 11 nucleotides line up with TRBD2. Unmatched junction bases numbered 4, after V lost 5 bases and J lost 5 bases. CDR1 MRHNA and CDR2 SNTAGT come from the germline V gene. The CDR3 loop spans 15 amino acids. The CDR3 is CASSTSGSGTGELFF. DNA for the CDR3: TGTGCCAGCAGTACTAGCGGGAGTGGAACCGGGGAGCTGTTTTTT.

This clonotype came up a few times. This chain joins TRBV7-6 and TRBJ1-4; no clear D. V was pared by 2 bases and J by 6 bases, with 10 bases between. Germline V CDR1 and CDR2: SGHVS, FNYEAQ. This CDR3 spans 14 amino acids. For the CDR3, the DNA is TGTGCCAGCAGCTTACGGGAGGAGTATGAAAAACTGTTTTTT. It encodes CASSLREEYEKLFF. Combining the CDR3 with reference TRBV7-6 and TRBJ1-4 gives the whole variable domain GAGVSQSPRYKVTKRGQDVALRCDPISGHVSLYWYRQALGQGPEFLTYFNYEAQQDKSGLPNDRFSAERPEGSISTLTIQRTEQRDSAMYRCASSLREEYEKLFFGSGTQLSVL.

The V gene is TRBV30, the J gene TRBJ2-5; D gene unclear. This CDR3 region has 13 residues. V dropped 4 bases and J dropped 0 bases, with 9 bases sitting between them. CDR1 is GTSNPN, CDR2 SVGIG, per germline (reference sequence). Here the CDR3 reads CAWNLAYQETQYF. CDR3 nucleotides: TGTGCCTGGAACTTGGCGTACCAAGAGACCCAGTACTTC. Full variable domain (rest looked up from reference TRBV30 and TRBJ2-5): SQTIHQWPATLVQPVGSPLSLECTVEGTSNPNLYWYRQAAGRGLQLLFYSVGIGQISSEVPQNLSASRPQDRQFILSSKKLLLSDSGFYLCAWNLAYQETQYFGPGTRLLVL.